Reported below is one TCR beta chain. These data come from a study of technical replicates of blood from several donors. Profiling relied on immunoSEQ multiplex PCR, and the TCRdb table lists in-frame clones only, not all of them. The sample holds 60,000 to 90,000 clones, around 97% seen once. The V and J ends lost 6 bases and 2 bases, in that order; junction bases with no gene match: 5. Germline CDR1 reads LNHDA; CDR2 reads SQIVND (reference sequence). The CDR3 spans 15 residues. The sequence was collected from a human donor in good health. This chain links TRBV19 with TRBJ2-7; TRBD1 matches at 12 bases. Sequenced input: T cells isolated from PBMCs. In nucleotides, the CDR3 is TGTGCCAGTAGCGACGGGACAGGGGGCCCCTACGAGCAGTACTTC. This translates into CASSDGTGGPYEQYF.